The 19 T cell receptor beta chains below all came from one sample that was sequenced in a study of shared clonotypes between healthy human individuals. The method was immunoSEQ multiplex PCR; TCRdb's version includes in-frame clones alone and lacks a portion of them. The repertoire holds some 680,000 clones, with around four fifths as singletons. Material: memory CD4+ T cells sorted from blood. Subset specified: CD45RA-negative fraction. These TCRs come from a woman in her thirties in good health.

The rearrangement joins TRBV16 to TRBJ2-5, with no clear D. CDR1 and CDR2 (germline): KGHSY, FQNENV. V gave up 0 bases and J gave up 1 base, with 6 bases separating them. The length of the CDR3 is 14 residues. Here the CDR3 DNA reads TGTGCCAGCAGCCAATCCGGGTTCCAAGAGACCCAGTACTTC. Protein sequence: CASSQSGFQETQYF. The full variable domain, in which reference TRBV16 and TRBJ2-5 provide the parts outside the CDR3, is GEEVAQTPKHLVRGEGQKAKLYCAPIKGHSYVFWYQQVLKNEFKFLISFQNENVFDETGMPKERFSAKCLPNSPCSLEIQATKLEDSAVYFCASSQSGFQETQYFGPGTRLLVL.

Concerning this clone: Other DNA sequences in the same sample also yield this CDR3. The J gene is TRBJ2-3, the V gene TRBV2, with TRBD2 matching over 12 bases. The CDR3 loop spans 15 amino acids. CDR1 SNHLY and CDR2 FYNNEI come from the germline V gene. The V gene end was trimmed by 4 bases and the J gene end by 2 bases; junction bases not matched to a gene: 1. CDR3 bases: TGTGCCAGCAGTGGACTAGCGGGAGTCACAGATACGCAGTATTTT. Its translation is CASSGLAGVTDTQYF.

This clone was observed a handful of times. The rearrangement joins TRBV2 to TRBJ1-1; no reliable D call. Germline lookup yields CDR1 SNHLY and CDR2 FYNNEI. Trimming left V 2 bases short and J 3 bases short, with 10 bases between. The CDR3 has 14 residues. CDR3 sequence (DNA): TGTGCCAGCAGTGAACTTAACAGCTACACTGAAGCTTTCTTT. Translating gives CASSELNSYTEAFF.

This rearrangement joins TRBV21-1 to TRBJ2-1. TRBV21-1 is assigned pseudogene status. The CDR3 consists of 11 residues. The CDR3 coding sequence is TGTGCCAGCAGCAAATTGCCTGAGCAGTTCTTC. Its protein product is CASSKLPEQFF.

Only a few counts were recorded for this clone. This same CDR3 is encoded by further DNA sequences in the sample. The chain links TRBV30 to TRBJ2-2; a possible D gene is TRBD2 (6 bases). This CDR3 has 15 amino acids. V lost 0 bases and J lost 0, with 8 bases in between. The germline CDR1 and CDR2 sequences are GTSNPN and SVGIG (reference sequence). CDR3 DNA sequence: TGTGCCTGGAGTGTAGGCGGGACGAACACCGGGGAGCTGTTTTTT. Protein product: CAWSVGGTNTGELFF. Based on the CDR3 plus reference TRBV30 and TRBJ2-2, the full variable domain is SQTIHQWPATLVQPVGSPLSLECTVEGTSNPNLYWYRQAAGRGLQLLFYSVGIGQISSEVPQNLSASRPQDRQFILSSKKLLLSDSGFYLCAWSVGGTNTGELFFGEGSRLTVL.

This clone was recorded a few times. In nucleotides, the CDR3 is TGTGCCAGCTCACCTCCTTGGTCTGGGGAGCTGTTTTTT. Translated, it gives CASSPPWSGELFF. The rearrangement links TRBV18 to TRBJ2-2; D unresolved. CDR1 is KGHSH, CDR2 LQKENI, per germline. This CDR3 has 13 residues. V lost 3 bases and J lost 8, with 10 bases in between. The complete variable domain, with remaining parts taken from reference TRBV18 and TRBJ2-2, reads NAGVMQNPRHLVRRRGQEARLRCSPMKGHSHVYWYRQLPEEGLKFMVYLQKENIIDESGMPKERFSAEFPKEGPSILRIQQVVRGDSAAYFCASSPPWSGELFFGEGSRLTVL.

This clone was observed a handful of times. The chain carries TRBV19 and TRBJ2-7; no definite D call. The germline CDR1 and CDR2 sequences are LNHDA and SQIVND (reference sequence). CDR3 size: 15 residues. V lost 3 bases and J 6 bases, leaving 18 bases between the germline ends. The DNA of the CDR3 is TGTGCCAGTAGTATTCAGCAGGCCCGGCTAAGCGAGCAGTACTTC. It specifies CASSIQQARLSEQYF.

The V and J genes are TRBV7-2 and TRBJ2-2, with D hard to call. Germline loops: CDR1 SGHTA, CDR2 FQGNSA. The CDR3 has 13 residues. The germline V and J ends were trimmed by 5 bases and 2 bases, with 6 bases remaining between them. In nucleotides, the CDR3 is TGTGCCAGCAGCGCTATCAACACCGGGGAGCTGTTTTTT. Translating gives CASSAINTGELFF.

The V call is TRBV5-4, the J call TRBJ2-7, with TRBD1 matching 8 bases. This CDR3 spans 15 amino acids. In germline, CDR1 is SGHNT, CDR2 YYREEE (reference sequence). V was clipped by 0 bases and J by 3 bases; unmatched bases: 5. CDR3 sequence reads: CASSLATGGGYEQYF. CDR3 sequence (DNA): TGTGCCAGCAGCTTGGCCACAGGGGGAGGCTACGAGCAGTACTTC.

The rearrangement uses TRBV20-1 and TRBJ1-4; D is possibly TRBD1 (5 bases). Germline CDR1 reads DFQATT; CDR2 reads SNEGSKA (reference sequence). This CDR3 is 11 amino acids long. V lost 5 bases and J 6 bases, leaving 7 bases between the germline ends. CDR3 amino acids: CSAGQHEKLFF. The CDR3 DNA reads TGCAGTGCTGGACAACATGAAAAACTGTTTTTT.

Only a few counts were recorded for this clone. Within the sample, other DNA sequences also encode this same CDR3. The chain joins TRBV5-1 to TRBJ2-7; 12 bases map to TRBD1. The V gene end was trimmed by 4 bases and the J gene end by 3 bases; junction bases not matched to a gene: 5. The germline V gene encodes CDR1 SGHRS and CDR2 YFSETQ. The length of the CDR3 is 15 residues. CDR3 residues: CASSTGQGASYEQYF. In nucleotides, the CDR3 is TGCGCCAGCAGCACGGGACAGGGGGCCAGCTACGAGCAGTACTTC.

The chain employs TRBV6-5 and TRBJ2-7, with 12 bases identical to TRBD2. The J segment lost 4 bases and the V segment lost 7 bases, leaving 2 bases of the junction unmatched. Germline loops: CDR1 MNHEY, CDR2 SVGAGI. The CDR3 is made up of 13 amino acids. The CDR3 loop is CASKLAGGYEQYF. CDR3 sequence (DNA): TGTGCCAGCAAGCTAGCGGGAGGGTACGAGCAGTACTTC.

The chain has TRBV7-8 and TRBJ2-7, with TRBD2 identical over 7 bases. This CDR3 contains 14 residues. After removal of 5 bases from V and 0 bases from J, the junction contained 4 bases not matched to a gene. Per germline, CDR1 SGHVS and CDR2 FQNEAQ. In DNA form, the CDR3 reads TGTGCCAGCAGCGTCCTAGCGGACTCCTACGAGCAGTACTTC. Translation: CASSVLADSYEQYF.

The rearrangement uses TRBV7-3 and TRBJ2-1; the D gene is possibly TRBD2 (6 bases). The CDR3 extends over 14 amino acids. V was shortened by 5 bases and J by 1 base, with 9 bases between the two germline ends. Germline CDR1 and CDR2: SGHTA and FQGTGA. The DNA of the CDR3 is TGTGCCAGCAGCCCGGGAGAGTCCTACAATGAGCAGTTCTTC. Translation: CASSPGESYNEQFF.

CDR3 nucleotides: TGTGCCAGCAGTTCCTCACGGACAGGGTTCGAGCAGTACTTC. Translation gives CASSSSRTGFEQYF. The chain combines TRBV27 with TRBJ2-7; 8 positions match TRBD1. With 4 bases clipped from V and 6 bases from J, the junction kept 8 bases outside the gene matches. The germline V gene has CDR1 MNHEY and CDR2 SMNVEV (reference sequence). CDR3 size: 14 residues.

The rearrangement joins TRBV28 to TRBJ1-1, with 8 positions matching TRBD1. J gave up 0 bases and V 4 bases, and 1 base lay outside the gene matches. This CDR3 is 14 amino acids long. Germline V gene lookup returns CDR1 MDHEN and CDR2 SYDVKM. The CDR3 DNA follows: TGTGCCAGCAGTTCAGGGGGCCTGAACACTGAAGCTTTCTTT. Translated, it gives CASSSGGLNTEAFF.

In this sample, this clone turned up many times. The rearrangement uses TRBV6-5 and TRBJ2-2, with no clear D. V dropped 4 bases and J dropped 2 bases, with 8 bases sitting between them. The CDR3 spans 14 residues. Germline-derived CDR1 and CDR2 are MNHEY and SVGAGI. CDR3 bases: TGTGCCAGCAGTTCCCCAGGCAACACCGGGGAGCTGTTTTTT. Its protein product is CASSSPGNTGELFF.

There are a few counts of this clone. The rearrangement joins TRBV28 to TRBJ1-1; D possibly corresponds to TRBD1 (6 bases). Germline-derived CDR1 and CDR2 are MDHEN and SYDVKM. V was cut by 5 bases and J by 11 bases, with 18 bases left in between. This CDR3 contains 13 residues. The CDR3 spells CASSPPGDVGAFF. DNA for the CDR3: TGTGCCAGCAGTCCCCCAGGGGACGTCGGGGCTTTCTTT.

There are a few counts of this clone. The chain is built from TRBV19 and TRBJ2-7; D unclear. Germline-derived CDR1 and CDR2 are LNHDA and SQIVND (reference sequence). This CDR3 is 15 amino acids long. The germline V and J ends were trimmed by 7 bases and 2 bases, with 18 bases remaining between them. For the CDR3, the DNA is TGTGCCAGTACACCCCACAGTCCAGGAGCCTACGAGCAGTACTTC. The encoded protein is CASTPHSPGAYEQYF.